This T cell receptor (beta chain) stems from a study of post-analysis software for immune sequencing data. Background on the study: Patients with relapsing-remitting, secondary progressive and progressive-relapsing multiple sclerosis courses were all represented.

Of note for this clonotype: Its target is not known.

Unique molecular identifiers were present in the TCR beta cDNA libraries. TCRdb ran MiXCR on the PCR reads and lists one entry per CDR3 protein. The sample includes about 820,000 distinct CDR3 sequences, approximately 53% of them seen just once. Findings and caveats of the study: Four or five TRBV segments (TRBV5-6, TRBV5-1 and TRBV20-1 among them) occurred more frequently in patients than in controls. Compared with controls, patients showed significantly lower normalized Chao1 diversity. Batch-mates among the samples co-clustered strongly by F measure.

The CDR3 loop spans 16 amino acids. Germline CDR1 SGHRS, CDR2 YFSETQ. V dropped 4 bases and J dropped 6; count of bases not matched to a gene: 10. What was sequenced was blood. The genes are TRBV5-1 and TRBJ2-1; 10 bases align to TRBD2. The source is a girl between 5 and 17 years old with multiple sclerosis. CDR3 sequence: CASSQIGLAEANEQFF. DNA of the CDR3: TGCGCCAGCAGCCAGATCGGACTAGCGGAAGCCAATGAGCAGTTCTTC. Complete variable domain (other parts from reference TRBV5-1 and TRBJ2-1): KAGVTQTPRYLIKTRGQQVTLSCSPISGHRSVSWYQQTPGQGLQFLFEYFSETQRNKGNFPGRFSGRQFSNSRSEMNVSTLELGDSALYLCASSQIGLAEANEQFFGPGTRLTVL.